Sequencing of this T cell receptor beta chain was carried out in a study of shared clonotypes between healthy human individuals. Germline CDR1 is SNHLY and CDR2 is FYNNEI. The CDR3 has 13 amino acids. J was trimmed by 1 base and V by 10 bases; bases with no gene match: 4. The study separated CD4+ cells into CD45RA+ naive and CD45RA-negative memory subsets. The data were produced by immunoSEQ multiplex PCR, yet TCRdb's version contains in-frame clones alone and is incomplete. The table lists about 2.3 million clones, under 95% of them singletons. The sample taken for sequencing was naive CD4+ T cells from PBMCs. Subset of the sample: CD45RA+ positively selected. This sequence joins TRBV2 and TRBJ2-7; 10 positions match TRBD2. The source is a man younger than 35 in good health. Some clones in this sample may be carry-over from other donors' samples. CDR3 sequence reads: CATRTSGSYEQYF. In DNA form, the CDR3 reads TGTGCCACCAGGACTAGCGGATCCTACGAGCAGTACTTC. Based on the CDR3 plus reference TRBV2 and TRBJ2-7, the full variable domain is EPEVTQTPSHQVTQMGQEVILRCVPISNHLYFYWYRQILGQKVEFLVSFYNNEISEKSEIFDDQFSVERPDGSNFTLKIRSTKLEDSAMYFCATRTSGSYEQYFGPGTRLTVT.